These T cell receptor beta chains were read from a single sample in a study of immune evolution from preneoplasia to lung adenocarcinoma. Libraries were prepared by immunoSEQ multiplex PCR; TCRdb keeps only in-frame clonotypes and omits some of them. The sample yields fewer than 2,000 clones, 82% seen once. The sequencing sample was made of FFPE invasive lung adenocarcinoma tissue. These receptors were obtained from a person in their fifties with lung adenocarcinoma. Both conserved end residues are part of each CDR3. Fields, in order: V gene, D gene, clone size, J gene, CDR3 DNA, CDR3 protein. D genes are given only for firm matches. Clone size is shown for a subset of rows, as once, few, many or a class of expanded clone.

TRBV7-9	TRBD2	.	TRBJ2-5	TGTGCCAGCAGCCGCCGGGGGGGGTACCAAGAGACCCAGTACTTC	CASSRRGGYQETQYF
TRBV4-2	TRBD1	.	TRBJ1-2	TGTGCCAGCAAAGTATCAACAGGGGACTATGGCTACACCTTC	CASKVSTGDYGYTF
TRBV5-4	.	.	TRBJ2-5	TGTGCCAGCAGCCGTGGGGGGGCCCAAGAGACCCAGTACTTC	CASSRGGAQETQYF
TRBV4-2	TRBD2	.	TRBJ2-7	TGTGCCAGCAGCCCGAACGGTGAGCGGGGGGGGTACGAGCAGTACTTC	CASSPNGERGGYEQYF
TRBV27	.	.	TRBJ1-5	TGTGCCAGCAGTTTATTCGGGGGAGGGTTTAGCAATCAGCCCCAGCATTTT	CASSLFGGGFSNQPQHF
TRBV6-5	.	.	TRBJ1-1	TGTGCCAGCAGTTACTCGTTGGGAAACACTGAAGCTTTCTTT	CASSYSLGNTEAFF
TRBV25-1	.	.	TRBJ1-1	TGTGCCAGCAGTGGGTCGGCAGGGAGCACTGAAGCTTTCTTT	CASSGSAGSTEAFF
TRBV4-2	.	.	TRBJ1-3	TGTGCCAGCAGCCAAGACCCGACGGCTGGAAACACCATATATTTT	CASSQDPTAGNTIYF
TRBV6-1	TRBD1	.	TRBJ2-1	TGTGCCAGCAGTGGGACAGGGGGAAGGGATGAGCAGTTCTTC	CASSGTGGRDEQFF
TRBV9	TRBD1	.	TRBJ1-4	TGTGCCAGCAGCGGAGGGACAGGTAGGGGTGAAAAACTGTTTTTT	CASSGGTGRGEKLFF
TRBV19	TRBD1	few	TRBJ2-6	TGTGCCAGTCGGACAGGGAGCTCTGGGGCCAACGTCCTGACTTTC	CASRTGSSGANVLTF
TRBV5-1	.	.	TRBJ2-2	TGCGCCAGCAGCTTGGAGCAACTCTTCGCGAACACCGGGGAGCTGTTTTTT	CASSLEQLFANTGELFF
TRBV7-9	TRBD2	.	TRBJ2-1	TGTGCCAGCAGCCCCAATAGCGGGGCATACAATGAGCAGTTCTTC	CASSPNSGAYNEQFF
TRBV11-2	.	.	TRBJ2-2	TGTGCCAGCAGAATCCCCCGTGGGAACGGGGAGCTGTTTTTT	CASRIPRGNGELFF
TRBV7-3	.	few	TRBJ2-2	TGTGCCAGCAGCCAGTCTCCTAATTTAAAGGGACTGGTGAACACCGGGGAGCTGTTTTTT	CASSQSPNLKGLVNTGELFF
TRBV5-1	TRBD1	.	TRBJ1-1	TGCGCCAGCAGCTGGGACAGGGTCACTGAAGCTTTCTTT	CASSWDRVTEAFF
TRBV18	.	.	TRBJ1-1	TGTGCCAGCTCACCCCCCGACCGGGGGAACACTGAAGCTTTCTTT	CASSPPDRGNTEAFF
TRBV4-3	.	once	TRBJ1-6	TGCGCCAGCAGCCAAGGGGCCGGGAGGAGTTCACCCCTCCACTTT	CASSQGAGRSSPLHF
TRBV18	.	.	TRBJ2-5	TGTGCCAGCTCTCCGTTACAAGAGACCCAGTACTTC	CASSPLQETQYF
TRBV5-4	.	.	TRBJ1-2	TGTGCCAGCAGCTTAGTGCGAGGACATGGCTACACCTTC	CASSLVRGHGYTF
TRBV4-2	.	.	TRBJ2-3	TGTGCCAGCAGCCAAGGGACAGAGAACCCCACAGATACGCAGTATTTT	CASSQGTENPTDTQYF
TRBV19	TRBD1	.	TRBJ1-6	TGTGCCAGTAGCCCGACAGGGATACGTTCACCCCTCCACTTT	CASSPTGIRSPLHF
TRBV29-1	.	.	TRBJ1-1	TGCAGCGTTTCTGAGATGGGGGGGACTGAAGCTTTCTTT	CSVSEMGGTEAFF
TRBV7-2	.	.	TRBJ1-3	TGTGCCAGCAGCTTAGGGTTAGGAAGCAGCTCTGGAAACACCATATATTTT	CASSLGLGSSSGNTIYF
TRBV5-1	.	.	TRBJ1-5	TGCGCCAGCAGCTTGGGCTTCGGGGGTCAGCCCCAGCATTTT	CASSLGFGGQPQHF
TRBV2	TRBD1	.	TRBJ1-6	TGTGCCAGCACTAGACAGGGAGGTAATTCACCCCTCCACTTT	CASTRQGGNSPLHF
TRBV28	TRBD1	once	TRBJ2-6	TGTGCCAGCAGTTTAGACACCGGGACAGCGCCTTCCGTCCTGACTTTC	CASSLDTGTAPSVLTF
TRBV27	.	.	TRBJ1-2	TGTGCCAGCAGTTTAAACGGGGCAGGGGATGGCTACACCTTC	CASSLNGAGDGYTF
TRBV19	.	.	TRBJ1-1	TGTGCCAGTACCGAACCAAACTTGCTTGCGGCTTTCTTT	CASTEPNLLAAFF
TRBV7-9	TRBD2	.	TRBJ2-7	TGTGCCAGCAGCCCTGAGGGACTAGCGGGACGGTACAAATACGAGCAGTACTTC	CASSPEGLAGRYKYEQYF
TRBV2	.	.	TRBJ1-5	TGTGCCAGCAGGGATGAAGGCAATCAGCCCCAGCATTTT	CASRDEGNQPQHF
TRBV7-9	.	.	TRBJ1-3	TGTGCCAGCAGCTTAGGGTCTAGTGGAAACACCATATATTTT	CASSLGSSGNTIYF
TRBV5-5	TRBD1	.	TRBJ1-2	TGTGCCAGCAGCACCTCCGGGACAGGGGCGTATGGCTACACCTTC	CASSTSGTGAYGYTF
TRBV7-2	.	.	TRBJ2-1	TGTGCCAGCAGCTTGGAGGGCACAAGGCCCAATGAGCAGTTCTTC	CASSLEGTRPNEQFF
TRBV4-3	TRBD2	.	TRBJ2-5	TGCGCCAGCAGCCAAGCGGGAGGGGCCCAGTACTTC	CASSQAGGAQYF
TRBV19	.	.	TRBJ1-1	TGTGCCAGTAGTGAAAGGATTAACACTGAAGCTTTCTTT	CASSERINTEAFF
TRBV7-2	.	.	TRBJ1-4	TGTGCCAGCAGCTTAGCGTGGGGGGAAAAACTGTTTTTT	CASSLAWGEKLFF
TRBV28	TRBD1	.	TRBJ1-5	TGTGCCAGCAGCGAGACAGGGAATCAGCCCCAGCATTTT	CASSETGNQPQHF
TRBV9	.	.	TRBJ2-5	TGTGCCAGCAGCGTTACAGGAAACTTCCAAGAGACCCAGTACTTC	CASSVTGNFQETQYF
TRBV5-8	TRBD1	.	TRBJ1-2	TGTGCCAGCAGAACCACCGGGACAGGCTATGGCTACACCTTC	CASRTTGTGYGYTF